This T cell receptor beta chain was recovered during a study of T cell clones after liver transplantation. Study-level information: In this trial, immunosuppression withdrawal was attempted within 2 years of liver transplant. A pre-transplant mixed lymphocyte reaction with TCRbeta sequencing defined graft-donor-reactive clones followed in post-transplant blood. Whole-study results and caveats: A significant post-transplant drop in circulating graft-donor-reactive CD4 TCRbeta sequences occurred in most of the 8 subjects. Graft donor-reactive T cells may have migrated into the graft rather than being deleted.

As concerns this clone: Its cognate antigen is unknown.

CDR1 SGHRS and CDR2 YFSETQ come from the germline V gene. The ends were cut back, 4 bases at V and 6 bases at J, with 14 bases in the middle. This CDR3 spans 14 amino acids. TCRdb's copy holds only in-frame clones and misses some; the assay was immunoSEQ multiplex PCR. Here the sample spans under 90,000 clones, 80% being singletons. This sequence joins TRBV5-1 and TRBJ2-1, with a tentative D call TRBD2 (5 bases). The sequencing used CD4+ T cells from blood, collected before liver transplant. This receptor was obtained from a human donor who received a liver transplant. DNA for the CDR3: TGCGCCAGCAGCGAGGGATCCGTAATCAATGAGCAGTTCTTC. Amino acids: CASSEGSVINEQFF. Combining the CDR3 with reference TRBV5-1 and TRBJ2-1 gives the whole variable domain KAGVTQTPRYLIKTRGQQVTLSCSPISGHRSVSWYQQTPGQGLQFLFEYFSETQRNKGNFPGRFSGRQFSNSRSEMNVSTLELGDSALYLCASSEGSVINEQFFGPGTRLTVL.